The 9 T cell receptor beta chains in this list originate from one sample, sequenced in a study of post-analysis software for immune sequencing data. Study observations and caveats: With TRBV5-6, TRBV5-1 and TRBV20-1 included, several TRBV segments were more frequent in patients than in controls.

These TCRs are of unknown antigen specificity. Presence of unique molecular identifiers characterized the TCR beta cDNA libraries. TCRdb fed the PCR reads into MiXCR, producing one record per CDR3 protein. The sample yields hundreds of thousands of distinct CDR3 sequences, 59% seen once. The source material was blood. The source is a girl aged 2-15 years with multiple sclerosis.

The rearrangement links TRBV7-6 to TRBJ2-1, with 7 bases matching TRBD2. Germline assignment: CDR1 SGHVS and CDR2 FNYEAQ. The CDR3 length is 16 residues. Unmatched junction bases numbered 10, after V lost 3 bases and J lost 5 bases. Written as DNA, the CDR3 is TGTGCCAGCAGCTTGGTCCCCCGGACTAGACACAATGAGCAGTTCTTC. It translates to CASSLVPRTRHNEQFF.

The chain employs TRBV7-9 and TRBJ1-2; TRBD1 matches 7 bases. Germline lookup yields CDR1 SEHNR and CDR2 FQNEAQ (reference sequence). This CDR3 is built from 14 residues. The J segment lost 7 bases and the V segment lost 1 base, leaving 6 bases of the junction unmatched. The CDR3 spells CASSLDGGQSGYTF. The CDR3 DNA follows: TGTGCCAGCAGCTTAGACGGGGGACAGAGTGGCTACACCTTC.

This chain links TRBV7-2 with TRBJ2-1; 9 nucleotides match TRBD1. CDR1 SGHTA and CDR2 FQGNSA come from the germline V gene. V trimming: 5 bases; J trimming: 7 bases; junction bases outside the gene matches: 15. The CDR3 sequence is 17 residues long. The CDR3 here is CASSLQPGTGLYNEQFF. For the CDR3, the DNA is TGTGCCAGCAGCCTCCAACCCGGGACAGGGCTTTATAATGAGCAGTTCTTC.

J is TRBJ2-7 and V is TRBV3-1, with D possibly matching TRBD2 (6 bases). Trimming pared 0 bases from V and 6 bases from J, leaving 18 bases between. Germline lookup yields CDR1 LGHDT and CDR2 YNNKEL (reference sequence). The CDR3 totals 16 residues. In nucleotides, the CDR3 is TGTGCCAGCAGCCAAGATATTCAGACACTGGGACTCGAGCAGTACTTC. Protein product: CASSQDIQTLGLEQYF.

In the case of this clonotype: The junction shows a germline mismatch at one end, possibly a read error. The chain has TRBV7-7 and TRBJ2-1, with D uncertain. Germline V gives CDR1 SSHAT, CDR2 FNYEAQ (reference sequence). There are 15 residues in the CDR3. The CDR3 DNA reads TGTGCTAGCAGCTCTCGACCGATTTCCTACAATGAGCAGTTCTTC. It codes for CASSSRPISYNEQFF. The full variable domain, its missing parts supplied by reference TRBV7-7 and TRBJ2-1, is GAGVSQSPRYKVTKRGQDVTLRCDPISSHATLYWYQQALGQGPEFLTYFNYEAQPDKSGLPSDRFSAERPEGSISTLTIQRTEQRDSAMYRCASSSRPISYNEQFFGPGTRLTVL.

This chain uses TRBV7-9 with TRBJ2-5, with D possibly TRBD2 on 5 matching bases. The CDR3 is 13 residues long. Trimming pared 0 bases from V and 5 bases from J, leaving 7 bases between. Per germline, CDR1 SEHNR and CDR2 FQNEAQ (reference sequence). The DNA of the CDR3 is TGTGCCAGCAGCTTAGCGCGGGCCGAGACCCAGTACTTC. This sequence encodes CASSLARAETQYF.

The chain employs TRBV12-3 or TRBV12-4 and TRBJ2-2, with D unclear. This CDR3 has 14 residues. The ends were cut back, 5 bases at V and 1 base at J, with 8 bases in the middle. CDR3 in DNA: TGTGCCAGCAGTCCAGAGCGGAACACCGGGGAGCTGTTTTTT. Translated, it gives CASSPERNTGELFF.

The rearrangement links TRBV9 to TRBJ1-6, with D unclear. Germline CDR1 and CDR2: SGDLS and YYNGEE. This CDR3 has 17 residues. The V gene lost 2 bases and the J gene lost 9 bases, with 21 bases spanning the gap. The CDR3: CASSVAGTGGIGSPLHF. CDR3 coding DNA: TGTGCCAGCAGCGTTGCTGGAACGGGAGGGATCGGTTCACCCCTCCACTTT.

The chain recombines TRBV20-1 with TRBJ2-1, with D perhaps matching TRBD2 (5 bases). V lost 5 bases, J lost 7 bases, and 9 bases lay in between. Per germline, CDR1 DFQATT and CDR2 SNEGSKA (reference sequence). The CDR3 spans 11 residues. The DNA for the CDR3 is TGCAGTGCTGGGCGGGCAAATGAGCAGTTCTTC. As protein: CSAGRANEQFF.